This section outlines one TCR beta chain sequence together with its context. Trimming pared 2 bases from V and 4 bases from J, leaving 11 bases between. CDR1 MNHEY and CDR2 SMNVEV come from the germline V gene (reference sequence). CDR3 size: 15 residues. This sample is drawn from a study of blood T cell repertoires in COVID-19. Study overall: Sites in the United States, Italy and Spain provided acute and convalescent COVID-19 samples. Sample material is recorded as cDNA or gDNA derived from T cells, B-cell-depleted T cells, or PBMCs.

Profiled with immunoSEQ multiplex PCR; TCRdb holds only in-frame clones, not every one. The sample carries more than 300,000 clones, approximately 89% recorded once. Participant reports of clinical history set cohort assignment. Sequencing was done on a sample of PBMCs or T cells enriched from blood (not recorded which). The chain uses TRBV27 and TRBJ1-4; perhaps TRBD1 as D (5 bases). The sequence derives from a man aged 40-50 years in a cohort exposed to, infected with or recovered from COVID-19 (not recorded which). The CDR3 is CASSLRGRNNEKLFF. In nucleotides, the CDR3 is TGTGCCAGCAGTTTACGGGGGAGGAATAATGAAAAACTGTTTTTT.